This entry describes one T cell receptor beta chain. Seattle's cohort entered during active infection and was followed longitudinally. The data belong to a study of blood T cell repertoires in COVID-19. Study overall: Sites in the United States, Italy and Spain provided acute and convalescent COVID-19 samples. The cDNA or gDNA used as material had been derived from T cells, B-cell-depleted T cells, or PBMCs.

Original methodology: Using reference gene primer amplification, nucleated cell counts were estimated. TCRdb's copy holds only in-frame clones and misses some; the assay was immunoSEQ multiplex PCR. V, J and clone size were drawn from that table, and D and trimming were deduced from the DNA. The sample consists of a few hundred thousand clones, around 87% of them appearing once. The CDR3 runs 14 residues. Germline assignment: CDR1 LGHNA and CDR2 YSLEER. Trimming removed 3 bases at V and 0 bases at J, with 3 bases between. Sequencing was performed on peripheral blood. This clonotype was obtained from a woman in her thirties with COVID-19, enrolled during active disease. The J gene is TRBJ1-6, the V gene TRBV4-3; the D is unclear. In DNA form, the CDR3 reads TGCGCCAGCAGCCAGAGCTCCTATAATTCACCCCTCCACTTT. Its protein is CASSQSSYNSPLHF.